This T cell receptor beta chain was captured in a study of cytomegalovirus exposure and HLA in healthy donors. Broader study findings: Most likely, a cluster of highly shared sequence variants arose as a sequencing artifact. In a later analysis, CMV-associated beta chains were mostly HLA-associated, it appeared.

Unmatched junction bases numbered 2, after V lost 2 bases and J lost 1 base. The CDR3 runs 15 residues. CDR1 is SGHAT and CDR2 is FQNNGV in the germline V gene. Use of 60 Vbeta and 13 Jbeta primers characterized the PCR. Measured with immunoSEQ multiplex PCR; TCRdb has only the in-frame clones, and not every one. The table lists about 170,000 clones, approximately 82% of them singletons, with around 1.5% in the top ten. For this clone: Its antigen is currently unknown. Distinct nucleotide sequences in the sample also encode this CDR3.

The gene calls are TRBV11-2 and TRBJ2-3, with TRBD2 matching 8 bases. The material sequenced was PBMCs. The TCR sequence derives from a male donor in good health and CMV-seronegative. The CDR3 region is CASSLLAGGTDTQYF. The DNA for the CDR3 is TGTGCCAGCAGCTTACTAGCGGGTGGCACAGATACGCAGTATTTT.